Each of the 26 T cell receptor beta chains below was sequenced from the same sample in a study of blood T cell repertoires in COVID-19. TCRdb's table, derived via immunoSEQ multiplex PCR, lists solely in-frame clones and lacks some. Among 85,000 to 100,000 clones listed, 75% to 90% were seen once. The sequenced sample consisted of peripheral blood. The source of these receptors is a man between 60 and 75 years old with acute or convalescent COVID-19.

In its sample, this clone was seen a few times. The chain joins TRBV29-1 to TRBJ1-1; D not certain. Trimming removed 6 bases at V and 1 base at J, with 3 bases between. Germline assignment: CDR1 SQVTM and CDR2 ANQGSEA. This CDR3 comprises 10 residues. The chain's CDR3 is CSVANTEAFF. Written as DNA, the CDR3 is TGCAGCGTGGCGAACACTGAAGCTTTCTTT.

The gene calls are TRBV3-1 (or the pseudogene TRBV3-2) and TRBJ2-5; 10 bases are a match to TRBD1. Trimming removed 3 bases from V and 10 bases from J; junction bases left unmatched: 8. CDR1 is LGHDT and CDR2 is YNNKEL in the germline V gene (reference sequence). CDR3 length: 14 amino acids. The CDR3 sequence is CASSQDRGGLGQYF. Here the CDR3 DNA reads TGTGCCAGCAGCCAGGACAGGGGGGGGTTAGGCCAGTACTTC.

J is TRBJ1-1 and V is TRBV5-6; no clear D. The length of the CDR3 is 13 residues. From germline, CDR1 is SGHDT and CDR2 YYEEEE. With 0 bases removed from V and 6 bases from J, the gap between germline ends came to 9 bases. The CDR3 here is CASSLAGPAEAFF. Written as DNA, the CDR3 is TGTGCCAGCAGCTTGGCAGGTCCCGCTGAAGCTTTCTTT. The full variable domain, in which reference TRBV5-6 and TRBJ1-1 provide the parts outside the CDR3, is DAGVTQSPTHLIKTRGQQVTLRCSPKSGHDTVSWYQQALGQGPQFIFQYYEEEERQRGNFPDRFSGHQFPNYSSELNVNALLLGDSALYLCASSLAGPAEAFFGQGTRLTVV.

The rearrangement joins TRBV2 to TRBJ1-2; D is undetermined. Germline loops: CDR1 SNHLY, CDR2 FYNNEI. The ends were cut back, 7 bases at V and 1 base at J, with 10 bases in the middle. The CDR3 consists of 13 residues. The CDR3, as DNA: TGTGCCAGCAATTTGGCAGTTAACTATGGCTACACCTTC. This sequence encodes CASNLAVNYGYTF.

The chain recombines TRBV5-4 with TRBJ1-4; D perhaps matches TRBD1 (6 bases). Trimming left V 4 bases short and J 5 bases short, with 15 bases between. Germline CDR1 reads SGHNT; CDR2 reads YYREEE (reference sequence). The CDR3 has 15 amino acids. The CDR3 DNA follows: TGTGCCAGCAGCCAAAAGGACAGAAAAAATGAAAAACTGTTTTTT. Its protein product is CASSQKDRKNEKLFF.

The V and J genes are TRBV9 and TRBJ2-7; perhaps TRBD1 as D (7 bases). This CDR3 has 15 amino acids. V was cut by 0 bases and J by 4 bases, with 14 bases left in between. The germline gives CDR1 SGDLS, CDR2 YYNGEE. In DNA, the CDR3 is TGTGCCAGCAGCGTAGGGAGGGACAGACCTTACGAGCAGTACTTC. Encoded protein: CASSVGRDRPYEQYF.

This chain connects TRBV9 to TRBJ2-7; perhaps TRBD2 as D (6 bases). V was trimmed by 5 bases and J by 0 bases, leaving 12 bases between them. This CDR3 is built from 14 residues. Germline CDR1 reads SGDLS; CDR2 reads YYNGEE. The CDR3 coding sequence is TGTGCCAGCAGTTCCGACGGGAGCTCCTACGAGCAGTACTTC. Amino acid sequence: CASSSDGSSYEQYF. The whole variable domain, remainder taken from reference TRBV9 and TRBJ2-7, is DSGVTQTPKHLITATGQRVTLRCSPRSGDLSVYWYQQSLDQGLQFLIQYYNGEERAKGNILERFSAQQFPDLHSELNLSSLELGDSALYFCASSSDGSSYEQYFGPGTRLTVT.

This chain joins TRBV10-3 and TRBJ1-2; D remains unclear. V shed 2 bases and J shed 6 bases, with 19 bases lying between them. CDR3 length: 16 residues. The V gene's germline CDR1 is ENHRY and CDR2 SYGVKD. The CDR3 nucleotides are TGTGCCATCAGTGAGGGTTTTCAGGCCAGCACCAATGGCTACACCTTC. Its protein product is CAISEGFQASTNGYTF.

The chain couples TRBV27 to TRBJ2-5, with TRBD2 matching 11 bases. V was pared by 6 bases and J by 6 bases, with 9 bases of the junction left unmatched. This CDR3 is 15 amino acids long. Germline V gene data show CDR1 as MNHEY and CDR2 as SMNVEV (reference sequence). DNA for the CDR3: TGTGCCAGCAGCCCGTTAGCGGGGGGGCATCAGACCCAGTACTTC. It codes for CASSPLAGGHQTQYF.

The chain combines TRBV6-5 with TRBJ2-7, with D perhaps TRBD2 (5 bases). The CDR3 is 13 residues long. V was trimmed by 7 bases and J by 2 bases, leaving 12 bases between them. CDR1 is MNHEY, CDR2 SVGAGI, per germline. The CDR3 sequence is CASKPRRTYEQYF. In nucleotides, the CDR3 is TGTGCCAGCAAGCCAAGGAGGACCTACGAGCAGTACTTC.

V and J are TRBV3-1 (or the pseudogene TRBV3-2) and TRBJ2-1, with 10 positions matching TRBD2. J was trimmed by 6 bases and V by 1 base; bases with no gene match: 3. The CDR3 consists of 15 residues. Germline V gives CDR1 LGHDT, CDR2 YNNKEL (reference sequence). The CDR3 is CASSQGSGRLNEQFF. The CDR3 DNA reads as TGTGCCAGCAGCCAAGGTAGCGGGAGGCTCAATGAGCAGTTCTTC.

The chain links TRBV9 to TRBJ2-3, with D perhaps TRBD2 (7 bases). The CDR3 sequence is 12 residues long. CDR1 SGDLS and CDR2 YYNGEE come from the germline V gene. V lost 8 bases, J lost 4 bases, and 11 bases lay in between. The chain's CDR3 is CASRGAADTQYF. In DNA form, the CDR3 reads TGTGCCAGTCGGGGGGCTGCAGATACGCAGTATTTT.

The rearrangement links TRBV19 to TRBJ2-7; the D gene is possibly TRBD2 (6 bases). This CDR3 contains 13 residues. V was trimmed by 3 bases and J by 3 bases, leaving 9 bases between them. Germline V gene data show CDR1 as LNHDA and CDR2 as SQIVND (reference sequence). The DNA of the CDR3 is TGTGCCAGTAGTATGGGACTTAGCTACGAGCAGTACTTC. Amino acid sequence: CASSMGLSYEQYF.

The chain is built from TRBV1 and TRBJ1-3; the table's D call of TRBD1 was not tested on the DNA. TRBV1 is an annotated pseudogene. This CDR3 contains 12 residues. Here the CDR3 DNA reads TGCACCAGCAGCTTCAGGGGAAACACCATATATTTT. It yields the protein CTSSFRGNTIYF.

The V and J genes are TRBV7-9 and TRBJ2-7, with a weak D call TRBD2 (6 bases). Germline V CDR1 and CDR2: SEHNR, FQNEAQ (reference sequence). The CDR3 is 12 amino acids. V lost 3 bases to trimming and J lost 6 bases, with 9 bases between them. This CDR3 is CASSFGGFEQYF. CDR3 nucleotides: TGTGCCAGCAGCTTCGGAGGGTTCGAGCAGTACTTC.

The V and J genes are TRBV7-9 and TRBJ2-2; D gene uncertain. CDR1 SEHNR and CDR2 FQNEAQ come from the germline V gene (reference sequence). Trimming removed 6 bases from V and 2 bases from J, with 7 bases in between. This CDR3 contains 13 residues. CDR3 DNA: TGTGCCAGCAGTAACAGCAACACCGGGGAGCTGTTTTTT. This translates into CASSNSNTGELFF.

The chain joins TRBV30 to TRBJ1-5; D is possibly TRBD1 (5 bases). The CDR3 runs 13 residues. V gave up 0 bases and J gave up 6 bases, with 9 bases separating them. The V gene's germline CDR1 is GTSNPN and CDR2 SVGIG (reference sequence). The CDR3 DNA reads TGTGCCTGGAGTGTAGGGGAAGGTCAGCCCCAGCATTTT. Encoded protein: CAWSVGEGQPQHF.

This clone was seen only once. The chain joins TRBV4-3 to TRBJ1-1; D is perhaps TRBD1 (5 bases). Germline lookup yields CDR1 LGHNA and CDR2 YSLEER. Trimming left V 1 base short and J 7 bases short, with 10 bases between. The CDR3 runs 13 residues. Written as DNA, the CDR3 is TGCGCCAGCAGCCAAGTCCAGGGTATTGAAGCTTTCTTT. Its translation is CASSQVQGIEAFF.

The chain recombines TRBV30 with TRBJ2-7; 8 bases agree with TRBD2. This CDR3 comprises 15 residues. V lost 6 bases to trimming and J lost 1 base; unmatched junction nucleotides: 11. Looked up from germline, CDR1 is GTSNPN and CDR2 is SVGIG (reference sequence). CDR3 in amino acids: CACREGRFSSYEQYF. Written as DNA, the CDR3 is TGTGCCTGCCGGGAGGGCCGGTTTAGTTCCTACGAGCAGTACTTC.

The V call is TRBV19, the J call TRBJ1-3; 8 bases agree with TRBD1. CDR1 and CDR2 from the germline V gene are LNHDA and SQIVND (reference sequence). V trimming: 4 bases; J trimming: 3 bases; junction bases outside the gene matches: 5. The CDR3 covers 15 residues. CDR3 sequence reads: CASSTSTGDGNTIYF. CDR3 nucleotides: TGTGCCAGTAGTACGTCGACAGGGGATGGAAACACCATATATTTT.

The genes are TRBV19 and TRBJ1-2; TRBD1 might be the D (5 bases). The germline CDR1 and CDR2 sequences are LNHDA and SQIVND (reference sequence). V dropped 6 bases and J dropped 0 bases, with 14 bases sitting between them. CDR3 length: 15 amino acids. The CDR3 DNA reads TGTGCCAGTAGCCTCGGGCAGGGAACTAACTATGGCTACACCTTC. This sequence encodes CASSLGQGTNYGYTF.

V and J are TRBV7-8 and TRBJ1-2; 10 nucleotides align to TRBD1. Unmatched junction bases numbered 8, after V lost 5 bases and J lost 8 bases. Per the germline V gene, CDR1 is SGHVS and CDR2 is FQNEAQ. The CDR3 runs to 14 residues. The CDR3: CASSPTGGARGYTF. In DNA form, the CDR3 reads TGTGCCAGCAGCCCGACAGGGGGCGCCCGGGGCTACACCTTC.

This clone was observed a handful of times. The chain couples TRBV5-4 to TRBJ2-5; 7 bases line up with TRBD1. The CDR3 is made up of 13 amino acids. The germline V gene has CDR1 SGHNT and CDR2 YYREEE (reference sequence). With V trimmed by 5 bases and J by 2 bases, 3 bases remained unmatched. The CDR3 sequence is CASRPGQQETQYF. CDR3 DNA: TGTGCCAGCAGGCCGGGACAGCAAGAGACCCAGTACTTC.

CDR3 region: CASSEGAGLGTDTQYF. CDR3 DNA: TGTGCCAGCAGTGAAGGGGCAGGCCTGGGCACAGATACGCAGTATTTT. This chain links TRBV6-1 with TRBJ2-3; D call uncertain. This CDR3 has 16 residues. V was pared by 1 base and J by 1 base, with 12 bases between. Germline values: CDR1 MNHNS, CDR2 SASEGT.

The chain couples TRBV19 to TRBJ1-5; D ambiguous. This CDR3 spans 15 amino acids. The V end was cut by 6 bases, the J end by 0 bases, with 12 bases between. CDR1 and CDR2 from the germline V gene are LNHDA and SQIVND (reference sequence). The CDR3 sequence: CASRATRNSNQPQHF. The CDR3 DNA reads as TGTGCCAGTAGGGCGACAAGAAATAGCAATCAGCCCCAGCATTTT.

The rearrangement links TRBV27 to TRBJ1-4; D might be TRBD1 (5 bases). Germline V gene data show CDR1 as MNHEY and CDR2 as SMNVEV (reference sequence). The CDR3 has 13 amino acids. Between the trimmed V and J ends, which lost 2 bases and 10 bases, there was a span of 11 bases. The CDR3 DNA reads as TGTGCCAGCAGTTTAGCGGCAACAGGAAAACTGTTTTTT. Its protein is CASSLAATGKLFF.